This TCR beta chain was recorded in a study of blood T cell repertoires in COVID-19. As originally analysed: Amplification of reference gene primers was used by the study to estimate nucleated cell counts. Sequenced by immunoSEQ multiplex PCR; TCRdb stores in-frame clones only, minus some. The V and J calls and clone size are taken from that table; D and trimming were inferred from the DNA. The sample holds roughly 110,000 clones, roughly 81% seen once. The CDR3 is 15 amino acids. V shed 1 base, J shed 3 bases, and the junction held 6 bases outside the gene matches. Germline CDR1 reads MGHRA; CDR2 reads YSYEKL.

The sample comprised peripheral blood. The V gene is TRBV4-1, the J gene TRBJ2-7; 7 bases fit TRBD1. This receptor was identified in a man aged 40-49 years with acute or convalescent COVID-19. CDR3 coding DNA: TGCGCCAGCAGCCAAGGAGACAGGGTAAACTACGAGCAGTACTTC. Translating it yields CASSQGDRVNYEQYF.